This T cell receptor (beta chain) is drawn from a study of cytomegalovirus exposure and HLA in healthy donors. Study background: As an earlier analysis found, roughly 170 million T cells yielded about 100 million unique TCR beta sequences. Samples from HLA-typed donors yielded around 79 million unique TCRs in an early data release.

The PCR ran on 60 Vbeta and 13 Jbeta primers. The data were produced by immunoSEQ multiplex PCR, yet TCRdb's version contains in-frame clones alone and is incomplete. The sample records 150,000 or so clones, 72% being singletons. Each donor's status was that of a healthy bone marrow donor. Sequenced material: PBMCs. The origin of this receptor is a human donor in good health.

As DNA, the CDR3 is TGTGCCAGCAGCCCACTTGTGCGTGGCGGGGGGGCTTCAGATACGCAGTATTTT. Its translation is CASSPLVRGGGASDTQYF. The gene calls are TRBV9 and TRBJ2-3, with 9 positions matching TRBD2. Germline-derived CDR1 and CDR2 are SGDLS and YYNGEE. The CDR3 spans 18 residues. With 4 bases clipped from V and 4 bases from J, the junction kept 16 bases outside the gene matches.